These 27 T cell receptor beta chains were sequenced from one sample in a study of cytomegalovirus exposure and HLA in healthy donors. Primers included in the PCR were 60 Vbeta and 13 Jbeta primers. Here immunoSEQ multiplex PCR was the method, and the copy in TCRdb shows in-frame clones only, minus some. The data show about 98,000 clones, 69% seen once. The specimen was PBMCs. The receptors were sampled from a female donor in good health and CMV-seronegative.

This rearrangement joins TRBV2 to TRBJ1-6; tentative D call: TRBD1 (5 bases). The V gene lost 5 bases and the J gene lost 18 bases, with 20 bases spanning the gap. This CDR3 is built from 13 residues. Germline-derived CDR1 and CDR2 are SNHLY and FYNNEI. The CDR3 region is CASSTRQLLESHF. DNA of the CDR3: TGTGCCAGCAGTACCAGACAGCTACTGGAGAGCCACTTT.

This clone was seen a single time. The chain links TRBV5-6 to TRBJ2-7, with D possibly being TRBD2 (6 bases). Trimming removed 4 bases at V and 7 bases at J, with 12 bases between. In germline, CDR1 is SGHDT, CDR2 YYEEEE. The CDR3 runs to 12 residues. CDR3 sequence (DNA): TGTGCCAGCAGCCGCAGGAGGGCAGAGCAGTACTTC. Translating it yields CASSRRRAEQYF.

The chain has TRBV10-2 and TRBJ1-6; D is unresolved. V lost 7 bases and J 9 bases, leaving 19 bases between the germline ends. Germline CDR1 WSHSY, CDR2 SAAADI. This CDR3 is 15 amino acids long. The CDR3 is CASNALAPDFSPLHF. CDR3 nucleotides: TGCGCCAGCAATGCCTTGGCTCCCGACTTTTCACCCCTCCACTTT.

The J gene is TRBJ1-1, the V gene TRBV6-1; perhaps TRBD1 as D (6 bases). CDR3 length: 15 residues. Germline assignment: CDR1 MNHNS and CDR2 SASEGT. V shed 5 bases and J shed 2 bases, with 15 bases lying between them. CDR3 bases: TGTGCCAGCAGTAGAGTCGGGGGGGGCAACACTGAAGCTTTCTTT. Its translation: CASSRVGGGNTEAFF.

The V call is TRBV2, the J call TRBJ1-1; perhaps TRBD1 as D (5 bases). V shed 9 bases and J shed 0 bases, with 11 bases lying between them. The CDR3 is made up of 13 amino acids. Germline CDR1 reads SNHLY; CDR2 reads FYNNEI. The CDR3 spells CARRTTMNTEAFF. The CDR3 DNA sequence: TGTGCCAGGCGGACAACTATGAACACTGAAGCTTTCTTT.

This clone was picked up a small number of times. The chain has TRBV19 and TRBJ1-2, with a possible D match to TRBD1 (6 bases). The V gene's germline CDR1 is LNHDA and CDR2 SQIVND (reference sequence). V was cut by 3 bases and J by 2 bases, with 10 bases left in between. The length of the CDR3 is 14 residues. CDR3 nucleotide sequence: TGTGCCAGTAGTATCTCGGGACAAAACTATGGCTACACCTTC. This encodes CASSISGQNYGYTF.

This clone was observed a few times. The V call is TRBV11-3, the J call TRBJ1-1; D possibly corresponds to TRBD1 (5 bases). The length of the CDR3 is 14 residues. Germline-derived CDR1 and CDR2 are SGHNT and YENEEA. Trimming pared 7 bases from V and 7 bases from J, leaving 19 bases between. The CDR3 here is CASKQEGAIGEAFF. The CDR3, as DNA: TGTGCCAGCAAGCAAGAAGGGGCAATAGGTGAAGCTTTCTTT. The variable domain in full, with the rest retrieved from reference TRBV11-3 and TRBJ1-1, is EAGVVQSPRYKIIEKKQPVAFWCNPISGHNTLYWYLQNLGQGPELLIRYENEEAVDDSQLPKDRFSAERLKGVDSTLKIQPAELGDSAVYLCASKQEGAIGEAFFGQGTRLTVV.

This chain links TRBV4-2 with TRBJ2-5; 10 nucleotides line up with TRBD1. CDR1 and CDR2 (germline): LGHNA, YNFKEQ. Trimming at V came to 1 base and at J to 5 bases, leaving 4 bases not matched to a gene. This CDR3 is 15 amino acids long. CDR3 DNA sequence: TGTGCCAGCAGCCAAGGGACAGGGGGGACGGAGACCCAGTACTTC. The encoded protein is CASSQGTGGTETQYF.

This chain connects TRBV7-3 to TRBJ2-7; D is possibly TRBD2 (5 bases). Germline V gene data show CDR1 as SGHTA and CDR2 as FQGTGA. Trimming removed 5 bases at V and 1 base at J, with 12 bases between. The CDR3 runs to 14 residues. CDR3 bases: TGTGCCAGCAGCCCTAGTCCGGGATCCTACGAGCAGTACTTC. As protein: CASSPSPGSYEQYF. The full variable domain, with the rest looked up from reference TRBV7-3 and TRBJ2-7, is GAGVSQTPSNKVTEKGKYVELRCDPISGHTALYWYRQSLGQGPEFLIYFQGTGAADDSGLPNDRFFAVRPEGSVSTLKIQRTERGDSAVYLCASSPSPGSYEQYFGPGTRLTVT.

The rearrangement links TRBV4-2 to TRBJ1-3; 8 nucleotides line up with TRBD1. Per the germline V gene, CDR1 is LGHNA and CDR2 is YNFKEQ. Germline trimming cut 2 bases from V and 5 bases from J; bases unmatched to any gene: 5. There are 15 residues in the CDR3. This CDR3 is CASSQSGGLRNTIYF. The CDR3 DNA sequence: TGTGCCAGCAGCCAATCAGGGGGCTTAAGAAACACCATATATTTT.

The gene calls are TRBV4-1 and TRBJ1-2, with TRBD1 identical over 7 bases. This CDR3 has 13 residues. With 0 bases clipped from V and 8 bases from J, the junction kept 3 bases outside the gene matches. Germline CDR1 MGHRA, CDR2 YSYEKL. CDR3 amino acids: CASSQDGDRGYTF. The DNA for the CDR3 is TGCGCCAGCAGCCAAGATGGGGACAGAGGCTACACCTTC.

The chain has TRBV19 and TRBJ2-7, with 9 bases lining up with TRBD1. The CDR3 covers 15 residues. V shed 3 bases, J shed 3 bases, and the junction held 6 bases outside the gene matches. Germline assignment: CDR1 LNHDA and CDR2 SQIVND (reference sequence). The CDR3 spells CASSMGTGSSYEQYF. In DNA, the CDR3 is TGTGCCAGTAGTATGGGGACAGGGAGTAGCTACGAGCAGTACTTC.

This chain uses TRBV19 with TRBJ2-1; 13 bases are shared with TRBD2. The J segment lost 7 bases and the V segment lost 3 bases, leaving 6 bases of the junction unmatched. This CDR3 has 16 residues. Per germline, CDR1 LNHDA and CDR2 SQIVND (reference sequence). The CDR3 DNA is TGTGCCAGTAGTATCAGACTAGCGGGGGGCGGGAATGAGCAGTTCTTC. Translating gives CASSIRLAGGGNEQFF.

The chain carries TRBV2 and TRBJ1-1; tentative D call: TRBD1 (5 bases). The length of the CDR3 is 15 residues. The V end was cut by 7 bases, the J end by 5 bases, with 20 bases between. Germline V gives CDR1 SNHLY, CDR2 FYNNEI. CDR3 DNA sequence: TGTGCCAGCATTGCCAGGGAGGGGATAGAAACTGAAGCTTTCTTT. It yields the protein CASIAREGIETEAFF.

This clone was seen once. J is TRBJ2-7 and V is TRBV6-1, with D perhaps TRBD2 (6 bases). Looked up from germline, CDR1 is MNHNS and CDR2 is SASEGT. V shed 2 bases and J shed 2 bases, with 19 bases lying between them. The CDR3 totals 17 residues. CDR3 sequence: CASSEFFGSSDTYEQYF. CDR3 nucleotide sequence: TGTGCCAGCAGTGAATTCTTCGGTTCTAGCGATACCTACGAGCAGTACTTC.

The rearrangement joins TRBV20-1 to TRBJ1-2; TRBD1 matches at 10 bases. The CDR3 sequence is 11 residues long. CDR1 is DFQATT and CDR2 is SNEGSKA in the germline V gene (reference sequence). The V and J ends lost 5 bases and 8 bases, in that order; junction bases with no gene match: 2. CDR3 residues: CSAGQGEGYTF. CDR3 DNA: TGCAGTGCTGGACAGGGGGAAGGCTACACCTTC.

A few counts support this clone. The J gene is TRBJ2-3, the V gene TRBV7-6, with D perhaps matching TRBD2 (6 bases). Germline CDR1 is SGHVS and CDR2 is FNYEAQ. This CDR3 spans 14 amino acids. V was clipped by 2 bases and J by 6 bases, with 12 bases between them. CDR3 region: CASSLRDSGDTQYF. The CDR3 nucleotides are TGTGCCAGCAGCTTACGGGACTCTGGGGATACGCAGTATTTT.

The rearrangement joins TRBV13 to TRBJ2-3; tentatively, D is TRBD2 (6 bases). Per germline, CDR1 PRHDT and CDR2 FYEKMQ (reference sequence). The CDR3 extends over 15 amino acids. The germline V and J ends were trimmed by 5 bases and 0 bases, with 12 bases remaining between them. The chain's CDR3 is CASSGGAVSTDTQYF. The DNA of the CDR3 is TGTGCCAGCAGCGGCGGGGCGGTTAGCACAGATACGCAGTATTTT.

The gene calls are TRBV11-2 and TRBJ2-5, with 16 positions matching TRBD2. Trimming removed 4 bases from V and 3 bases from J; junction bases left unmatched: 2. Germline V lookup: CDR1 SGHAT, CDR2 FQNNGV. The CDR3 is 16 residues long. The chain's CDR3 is CASSSGTSGREETQYF. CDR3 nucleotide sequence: TGTGCCAGCAGCTCGGGGACTAGCGGGAGGGAAGAGACCCAGTACTTC.

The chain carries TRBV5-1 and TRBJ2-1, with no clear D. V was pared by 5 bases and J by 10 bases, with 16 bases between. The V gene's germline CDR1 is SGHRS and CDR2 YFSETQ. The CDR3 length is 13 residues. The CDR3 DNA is TGCGCCAGCAGACTCGTCCAAAATGAGGAGCAGTTCTTC. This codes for CASRLVQNEEQFF.

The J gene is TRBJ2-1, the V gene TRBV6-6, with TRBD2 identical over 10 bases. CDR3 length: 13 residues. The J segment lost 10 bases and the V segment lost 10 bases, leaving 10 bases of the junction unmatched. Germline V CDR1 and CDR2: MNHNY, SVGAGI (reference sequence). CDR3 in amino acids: CANSGGPQFEQFF. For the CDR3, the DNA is TGTGCCAATAGCGGGGGGCCCCAATTCGAGCAGTTCTTC.

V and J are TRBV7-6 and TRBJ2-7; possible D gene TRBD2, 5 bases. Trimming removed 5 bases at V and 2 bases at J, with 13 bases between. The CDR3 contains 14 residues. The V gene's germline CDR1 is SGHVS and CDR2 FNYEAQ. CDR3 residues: CASSQRDFPYEQYF. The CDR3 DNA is TGTGCCAGCAGCCAACGGGATTTTCCCTACGAGCAGTACTTC. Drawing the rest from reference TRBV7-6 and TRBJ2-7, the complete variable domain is GAGVSQSPRYKVTKRGQDVALRCDPISGHVSLYWYRQALGQGPEFLTYFNYEAQQDKSGLPNDRFSAERPEGSISTLTIQRTEQRDSAMYRCASSQRDFPYEQYFGPGTRLTVT.

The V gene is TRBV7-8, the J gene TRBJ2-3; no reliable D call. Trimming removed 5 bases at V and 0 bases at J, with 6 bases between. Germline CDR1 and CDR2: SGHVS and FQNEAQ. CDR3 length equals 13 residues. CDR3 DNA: TGTGCCAGCAGCCCTGTAAGCACAGATACGCAGTATTTT. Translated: CASSPVSTDTQYF.

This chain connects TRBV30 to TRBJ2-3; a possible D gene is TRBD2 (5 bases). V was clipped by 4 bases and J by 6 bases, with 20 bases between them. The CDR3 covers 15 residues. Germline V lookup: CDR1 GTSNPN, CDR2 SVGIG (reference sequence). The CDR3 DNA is TGTGCCTGGAATTTCGGGGTCCTCAAGGGCGATACGCAGTATTTT. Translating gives CAWNFGVLKGDTQYF.

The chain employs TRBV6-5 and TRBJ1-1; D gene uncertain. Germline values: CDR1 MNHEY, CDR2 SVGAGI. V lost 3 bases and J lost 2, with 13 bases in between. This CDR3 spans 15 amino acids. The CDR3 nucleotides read TGTGCCAGCAGTTATGGGTCGGAGATTAACACTGAAGCTTTCTTT. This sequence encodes CASSYGSEINTEAFF.

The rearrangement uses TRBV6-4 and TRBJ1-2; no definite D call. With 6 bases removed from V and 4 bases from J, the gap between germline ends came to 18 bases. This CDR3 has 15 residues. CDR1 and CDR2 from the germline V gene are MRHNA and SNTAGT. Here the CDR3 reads CASSPQAEATYGYTF. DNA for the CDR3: TGTGCCAGCAGCCCCCAAGCGGAGGCTACCTATGGCTACACCTTC.

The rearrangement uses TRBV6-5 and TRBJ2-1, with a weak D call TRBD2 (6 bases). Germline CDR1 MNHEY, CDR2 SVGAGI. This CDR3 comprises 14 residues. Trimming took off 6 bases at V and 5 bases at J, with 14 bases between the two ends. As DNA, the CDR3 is TGTGCCAGCAGCTCTAGCGTGTACCACAATGAGCAGTTCTTC. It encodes CASSSSVYHNEQFF.